Below are 23 T cell receptor beta chains sequenced from a single sample in a study of blood T cells in healthy people across ages. A second roughly 6 to 11 cycle PCR used barcoded and J-beta primers. TCRdb re-called the 5' RACE reads through MiXCR, storing one row per CDR3 protein. The sample includes under 1 million distinct CDR3 sequences, 44% seen only once; the top ten take about a fifth. What was sequenced was blood. The receptors were gathered from a man in his sixties in good health.

The rearrangement uses TRBV3-1 and TRBJ2-5; 9 bases agree with TRBD2. This CDR3 has 16 residues. In germline, CDR1 is LGHDT, CDR2 YNNKEL (reference sequence). The V gene end was trimmed by 1 base and the J gene end by 2 bases; junction bases not matched to a gene: 5. CDR3 bases: TGTGCCAGCAGCCAAGGGTATCTAGCGGGGCAAGAGACCCAGTACTTC. As protein: CASSQGYLAGQETQYF.

The V call is TRBV13, the J call TRBJ1-1; perhaps TRBD1 as D (6 bases). The V end lost 5 bases, the J end lost 3 bases, and 13 bases lay between the germline ends. The germline V gene has CDR1 PRHDT and CDR2 FYEKMQ (reference sequence). The CDR3 has 14 amino acids. The CDR3 coding sequence is TGTGCCAGCAGCCAAGGAGGGGGTGACACTGAAGCTTTCTTT. Protein sequence: CASSQGGGDTEAFF.

This clonotype was seen at least ten times. The chain recombines TRBV25-1 with TRBJ2-2, with 10 bases fitting TRBD2. V shed 2 bases, J shed 3 bases, and the junction held 0 bases outside the gene matches. Looked up from germline, CDR1 is MGHDK and CDR2 is SYGVNS. This CDR3 has 15 amino acids. This chain's CDR3 is CASSELAGDTGELFF. Written as DNA, the CDR3 is TGTGCCAGCAGTGAACTAGCGGGGGACACCGGGGAGCTGTTTTTT.

This clonotype has a handful of counts. This chain joins TRBV3-1 and TRBJ2-1; D not resolved. V was pared by 4 bases and J by 0 bases, with 10 bases between. The CDR3 extends over 15 amino acids. Germline CDR1 is LGHDT and CDR2 is YNNKEL (reference sequence). As DNA, the CDR3 is TGTGCCAGCAGCCTCGCGAGGACCTCCTACAATGAGCAGTTCTTC. Amino acids: CASSLARTSYNEQFF.

V gene TRBV14 combines with J gene TRBJ2-5; D is unclear. Trimming removed 0 bases from V and 4 bases from J, with 6 bases in between. This CDR3 comprises 13 residues. From germline, CDR1 is SGHDN and CDR2 FVKESK. DNA for the CDR3: TGTGCCAGCAGCCAAGAGCCCGTAGAGACCCAGTACTTC. Amino acids: CASSQEPVETQYF.

The rearrangement uses TRBV20-1 and TRBJ2-3; TRBD1 or TRBD2 may be the D gene (7 bases each). V was clipped by 0 bases and J by 11 bases, with 24 bases between them. The CDR3 length is 16 residues. Germline CDR1 DFQATT, CDR2 SNEGSKA (reference sequence). The CDR3 region is CSARDLRGLAVPLQYF. The CDR3 coding sequence is TGCAGTGCTAGAGATCTTAGGGGGCTAGCGGTCCCTCTGCAGTATTTT.

This clonotype turned up a few times. The gene calls are TRBV27 and TRBJ2-1; D is unresolved. The V end was cut by 10 bases, the J end by 4 bases, with 17 bases between. Germline CDR1 MNHEY, CDR2 SMNVEV (reference sequence). The CDR3 is 14 residues long. In nucleotides, the CDR3 is TGTGCCACTGCTAGAGTACTAACATACAATGAGCAGTTCTTC. Translation gives CATARVLTYNEQFF.

This sequence joins TRBV4-1 and TRBJ1-5; 10 bases map to TRBD1. Germline CDR1 is MGHRA and CDR2 is YSYEKL. The V segment lost 0 bases and the J segment 7 bases; nucleotides outside the gene matches: 9. This CDR3 has 17 residues. The CDR3 sequence is CASSQDPLGTGDQPQHF. The CDR3 DNA is TGCGCCAGCAGCCAAGATCCTCTCGGGACAGGGGACCAGCCCCAGCATTTT.

The chain uses TRBV7-2 and TRBJ2-1; 9 bases align to TRBD2. The length of the CDR3 is 16 residues. With V trimmed by 5 bases and J by 10 bases, 15 bases remained unmatched. Germline loops: CDR1 SGHTA, CDR2 FQGNSA. The CDR3 DNA sequence: TGTGCCAGCAGCCCCCCCCGGCTAGCGGGGTCAAGCGAGCAGTTCTTC. It is translated as CASSPPRLAGSSEQFF.

Turning to this clonotype: Being one base from a much bigger clone, this may be a read error. The chain is built from TRBV5-4 and TRBJ2-1; no clear D. The CDR3 has 14 residues. V gave up 0 bases and J gave up 10 bases, with 14 bases separating them. Germline CDR1 SGHNT, CDR2 YYREEE (reference sequence). CDR3 bases: TGTGCCAGCAGCTTGGGGGATGCGAGCTACGAGCAGTTCTTC. Amino acids: CASSLGDASYEQFF.

This chain connects TRBV20-1 to TRBJ2-5; 10 nucleotides line up with TRBD1. Matching the DNA end better, TRBJ2-7 makes the J call doubtful. This CDR3 contains 15 residues. The germline V gene has CDR1 DFQATT and CDR2 SNEGSKA (reference sequence). In DNA, the CDR3 is TGCAGTGCTAGAGATCCCGGACAGGGGGATTACGAGCAGTACTTC. This codes for CSARDPGQGDYEQYF.

This clonotype has more than one count but fewer than ten. The V call is TRBV20-1, the J call TRBJ1-4; D is possibly TRBD1 (5 bases). Germline CDR1 is DFQATT and CDR2 is SNEGSKA (reference sequence). CDR3 length: 13 residues. V dropped 2 bases and J dropped 7 bases, with 11 bases sitting between them. The CDR3 reads CSARRERGEKLFF. Written as DNA, the CDR3 is TGCAGTGCTAGACGGGAAAGGGGTGAAAAACTGTTTTTT.

The CDR3 nucleotides read TGTGCCAGCAGTTTACTAGAAACAGATACGCAGTATTTT. It translates to CASSLLETDTQYF. The genes are TRBV12-3 or TRBV12-4 and TRBJ2-3; D ambiguous. V gave up 2 bases and J gave up 3 bases, with 6 bases separating them. The CDR3 is 13 amino acids.

The genes are TRBV3-1 and TRBJ1-1; D is uncertain. Germline CDR1 and CDR2: LGHDT and YNNKEL (reference sequence). This CDR3 has 15 amino acids. Trimming shortened V by 3 bases and J by 3 bases, and 14 bases separated the two germline ends. The CDR3 coding sequence is TGTGCCAGCAGCCAGGCGGGGTGGAGGGACACTGAAGCTTTCTTT. It codes for CASSQAGWRDTEAFF.

This clonotype occurred a few times. The chain joins TRBV20-1 to TRBJ2-7; TRBD1 might be the D (6 bases). Trimming cost V 6 bases and J 0 bases, with 12 bases left between them. Germline V CDR1 and CDR2: DFQATT, SNEGSKA (reference sequence). CDR3 length: 13 amino acids. The CDR3 reads CSAEQGSSYEQYF. In DNA form, the CDR3 reads TGCAGTGCGGAACAGGGAAGCTCCTACGAGCAGTACTTC.

This clonotype was counted ten times or more. The chain employs TRBV4-3 and TRBJ2-5, with D unresolved. The CDR3 loop spans 15 amino acids. The germline V gene has CDR1 LGHNA and CDR2 YSLEER. Trimming removed 1 base at V and 4 bases at J, with 13 bases between. The CDR3 DNA reads as TGCGCCAGCAGCCAAGGGCCCCGGGCTGGAGAGACCCAGTACTTC. Amino acids: CASSQGPRAGETQYF.

This rearrangement joins TRBV28 to TRBJ2-7; D is tentatively TRBD1 or TRBD2 (6 bases each). CDR3 size: 17 residues. In germline, CDR1 is MDHEN, CDR2 SYDVKM. V lost 10 bases and J 2 bases, leaving 27 bases between the germline ends. Here the CDR3 DNA reads TGTGCCACCCGGGTGGGGGGCGCCACGATCCCTACCTACGAGCAGTACTTC. It translates to CATRVGGATIPTYEQYF.

In its sample, this clonotype was seen a few times. This chain connects TRBV20-1 to TRBJ2-1, with TRBD2 matching over 16 bases. This CDR3 has 18 residues. Unmatched junction bases numbered 8, after V lost 6 bases and J lost 0 bases. Germline V gene data show CDR1 as DFQATT and CDR2 as SNEGSKA (reference sequence). CDR3 in amino acids: CSAIGTSGGGISYNEQFF. Here the CDR3 DNA reads TGCAGTGCCATAGGGACTAGCGGGGGGGGAATCTCCTACAATGAGCAGTTCTTC.

This clonotype was counted a few times. The chain has TRBV7-9 and TRBJ1-4; D is unresolved. Germline V gives CDR1 SEHNR, CDR2 FQNEAQ (reference sequence). This CDR3 contains 15 residues. V was shortened by 2 bases and J by 4 bases, with 11 bases between the two germline ends. The CDR3 DNA sequence: TGTGCCAGCAGCTTAAGAGGTAGAATTAATGAAAAACTGTTTTTT. Protein product: CASSLRGRINEKLFF.

This rearrangement joins TRBV10-2 to TRBJ2-7; possibly TRBD1 for D (5 bases). This CDR3 is 16 amino acids long. Trimming removed 6 bases at V and 0 bases at J, with 18 bases between. CDR1 WSHSY and CDR2 SAAADI come from the germline V gene. DNA for the CDR3: TGCGCCAGCAGAAAGGATCTGGGGCAGGGCTCCTACGAGCAGTACTTC. This codes for CASRKDLGQGSYEQYF.

This clonotype was detected only a few times. The J gene is TRBJ1-5, the V gene TRBV7-2, with D hard to call. The CDR3 consists of 13 residues. Trimming removed 1 base from V and 9 bases from J, with 10 bases in between. Germline CDR1 SGHTA, CDR2 FQGNSA. CDR3 amino acids: CASSLEGFGPQHF. The DNA for the CDR3 is TGTGCCAGCAGCTTAGAAGGGTTTGGGCCCCAGCATTTT.

This clonotype was recorded many times. This sequence joins TRBV12-3 or TRBV12-4 and TRBJ2-4; D is uncertain. The CDR3 has 15 amino acids. The V gene lost 7 bases and the J gene lost 0 bases, with 13 bases spanning the gap. The CDR3 loop reads CASTEAVLAKNIQYF. The CDR3, as DNA: TGTGCCAGCACTGAGGCGGTACTAGCCAAAAACATTCAGTACTTC.

This clonotype was observed a handful of times. The rearrangement links TRBV7-2 to TRBJ2-2; 8 bases align to TRBD1. J gave up 8 bases and V 5 bases, and 10 bases lay outside the gene matches. Germline CDR1 SGHTA, CDR2 FQGNSA. This CDR3 region has 15 residues. The CDR3 here is CASSTRQGFRGELFF. The CDR3 nucleotides read TGTGCCAGCAGCACAAGACAGGGGTTCAGGGGGGAGCTGTTTTTT.